This T cell receptor beta chain stems from a study of T cells in Graves' hyperthyroidism and ophthalmopathy. This clonotype was recorded many times. The antigen is not known. From RNA transcripts, TCR beta CDR3 regions were amplified. First-round RT-PCR with HTBI primers amplified the TCR CDR3 region. TCRdb independently ran MiXCR on the multiplex PCR reads; one entry per CDR3 protein. The data show over 400,000 distinct CDR3 sequences, under 15% seen once. Clinical symptoms, serum thyroxine and TRAb, thyroid ultrasound and orbital computed tomography were used for the diagnoses. Overall study results and limits: The blood repertoire included most of the expanded thyroid clonotypes above 0.001.

The V end was cut by 1 base, the J end by 10 bases, with 13 bases between. Germline assignment: CDR1 SQVTM and CDR2 ANQGSEA. The CDR3 runs to 12 residues. The chain couples TRBV29-1 to TRBJ1-1; TRBD1 might be the D (5 bases). Sequenced: blood. This clonotype was sampled from a man younger than 35 with Graves' ophthalmopathy. The CDR3 DNA is TGCAGCGTTGAAGGCGGGACCGAGGGAGCTTTCTTT. It translates to CSVEGGTEGAFF.